Described below is a single TCR beta chain sequence and its context. Its antigen is still unknown. Deletions cut 4 bases from V and 4 bases from J, with 13 bases between. This CDR3 is 14 amino acids long. Germline values: CDR1 SGHAT, CDR2 FQNNGV. Researchers ran the PCR with 60 Vbeta and 13 Jbeta primers. In the authors' methods: A later analysis tallied approximately 78 million unique TCR beta chains, 9 million to 12 million of them shared. The table came from immunoSEQ multiplex PCR; TCRdb's copy has only in-frame clones and leaves some out. V, J and clone size were drawn from that table, and D and trimming were deduced from the DNA. Here the sample spans roughly 190,000 clones, around 83% being singletons. The data are from a study of cytomegalovirus exposure and HLA in healthy donors. Overall study results and limits: A later look showed TCR association rates differing by HLA locus, highest for DRB1 and lowest for HLA-C.

The sequenced material came from PBMCs. The V gene is TRBV11-2, the J gene TRBJ1-2, with a weak D call TRBD1 (5 bases). The TCR originated in a man aged 35 to 55 in good health and CMV-seropositive. CDR3 residues: CASSSLGRPYGYTF. Here the CDR3 DNA reads TGTGCCAGCAGCTCTTTGGGGCGCCCCTATGGCTACACCTTC.